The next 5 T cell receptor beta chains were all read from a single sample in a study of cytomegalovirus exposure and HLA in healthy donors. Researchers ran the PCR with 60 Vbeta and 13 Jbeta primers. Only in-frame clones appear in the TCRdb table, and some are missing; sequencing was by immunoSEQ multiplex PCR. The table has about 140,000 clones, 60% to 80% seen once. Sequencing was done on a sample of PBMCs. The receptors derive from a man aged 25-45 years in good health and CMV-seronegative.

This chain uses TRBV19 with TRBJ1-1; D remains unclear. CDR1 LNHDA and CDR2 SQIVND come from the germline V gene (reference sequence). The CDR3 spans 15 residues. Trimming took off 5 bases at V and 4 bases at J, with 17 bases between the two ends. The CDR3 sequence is CASSPLGGRGTEAFF. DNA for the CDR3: TGTGCCAGTAGTCCCCTGGGAGGGCGGGGCACTGAAGCTTTCTTT.

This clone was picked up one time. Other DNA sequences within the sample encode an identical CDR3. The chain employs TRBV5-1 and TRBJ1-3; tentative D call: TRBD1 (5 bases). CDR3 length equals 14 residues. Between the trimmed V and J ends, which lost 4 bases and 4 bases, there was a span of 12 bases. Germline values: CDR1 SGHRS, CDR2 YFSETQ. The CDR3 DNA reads TGCGCCAGCAGCGGTGGACAAGGGGGAAACACCATATATTTT. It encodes CASSGGQGGNTIYF.

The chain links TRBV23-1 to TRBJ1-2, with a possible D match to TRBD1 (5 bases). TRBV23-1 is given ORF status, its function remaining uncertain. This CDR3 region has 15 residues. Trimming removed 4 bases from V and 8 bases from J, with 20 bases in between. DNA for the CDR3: TGCGCCAGCAGTCTAGGGGAGGCGGGCAGGGACGGCTACACCTTC. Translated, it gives CASSLGEAGRDGYTF.

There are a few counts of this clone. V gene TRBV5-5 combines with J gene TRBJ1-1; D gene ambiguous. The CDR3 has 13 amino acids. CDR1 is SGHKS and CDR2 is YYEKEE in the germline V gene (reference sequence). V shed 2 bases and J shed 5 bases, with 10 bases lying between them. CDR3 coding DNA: TGTGCCAGCAGCTTTAACACCCAAACTGAAGCTTTCTTT. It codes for CASSFNTQTEAFF.

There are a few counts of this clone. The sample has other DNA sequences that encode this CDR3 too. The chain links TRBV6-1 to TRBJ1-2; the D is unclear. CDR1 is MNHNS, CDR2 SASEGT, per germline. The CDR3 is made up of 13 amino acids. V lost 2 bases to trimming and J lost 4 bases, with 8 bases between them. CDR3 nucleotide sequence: TGTGCCAGCAGTGAAAGTGGCTCCTATGGCTACACCTTC. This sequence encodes CASSESGSYGYTF.